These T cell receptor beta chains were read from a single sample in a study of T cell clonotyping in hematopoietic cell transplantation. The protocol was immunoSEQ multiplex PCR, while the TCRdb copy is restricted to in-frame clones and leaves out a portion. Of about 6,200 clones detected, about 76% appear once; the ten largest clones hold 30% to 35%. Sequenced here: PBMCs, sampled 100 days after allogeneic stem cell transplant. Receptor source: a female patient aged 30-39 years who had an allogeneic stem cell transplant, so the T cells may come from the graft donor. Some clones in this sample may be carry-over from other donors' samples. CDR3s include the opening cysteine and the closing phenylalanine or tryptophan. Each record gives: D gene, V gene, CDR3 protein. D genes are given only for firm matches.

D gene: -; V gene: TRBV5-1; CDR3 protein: CASSLGLYGQETQYF
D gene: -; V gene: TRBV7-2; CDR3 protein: CASSLGPAAFF
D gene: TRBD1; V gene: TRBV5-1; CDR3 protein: CASSLGGTGYNEQFF
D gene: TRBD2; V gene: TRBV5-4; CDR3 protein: CASSLGLAGGNTGELFF
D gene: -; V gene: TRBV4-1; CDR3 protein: CASSQGLGGLNQPQHF
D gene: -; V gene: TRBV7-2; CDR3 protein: CASSLGWAGNTEAFF
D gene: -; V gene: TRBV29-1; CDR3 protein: CSGSRLEAFF
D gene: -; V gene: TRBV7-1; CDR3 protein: CATTLGPGNTIYF
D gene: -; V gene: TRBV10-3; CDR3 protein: CAISEPSSAGASNYGYTF
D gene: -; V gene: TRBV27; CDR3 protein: CARRSKPRETQYF
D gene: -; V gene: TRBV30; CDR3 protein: CAWILNTEAFF
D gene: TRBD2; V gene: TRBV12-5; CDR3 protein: CASGLAGVKETQYF
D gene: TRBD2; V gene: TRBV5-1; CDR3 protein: CASRLAGGNTGELFF
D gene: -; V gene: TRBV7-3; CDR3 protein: CASSLDMNTEAFF
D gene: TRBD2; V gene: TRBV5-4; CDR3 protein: CASSLRLAGDEQYF
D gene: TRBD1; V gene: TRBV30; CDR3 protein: CAWSGQGAGEQYF
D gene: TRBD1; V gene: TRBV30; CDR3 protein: CAWSAGQTNQPQHF
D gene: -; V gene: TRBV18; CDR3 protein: CASSPREGVDGNQPQHF
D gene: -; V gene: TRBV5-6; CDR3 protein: CASSLLGWGSYEQYF
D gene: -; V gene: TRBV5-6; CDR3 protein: CASSLVRWEETQYF
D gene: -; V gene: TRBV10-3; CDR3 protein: CAISPQQGTNTEAFF
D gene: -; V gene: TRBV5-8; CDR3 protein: CASSFLLLRGQRHSNQPQHF
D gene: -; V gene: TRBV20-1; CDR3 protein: CSASLQLGYTF
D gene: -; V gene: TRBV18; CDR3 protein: CASSPMGETQYF
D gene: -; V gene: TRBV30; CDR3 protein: CAWSVRARGPYEQYF
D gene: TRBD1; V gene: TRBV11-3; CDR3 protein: CASSRGTGDRSTEAFF
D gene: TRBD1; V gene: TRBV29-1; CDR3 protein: CSVEGALGTVYNEQFF
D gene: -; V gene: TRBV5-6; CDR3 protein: CASAPWGPTEAFF
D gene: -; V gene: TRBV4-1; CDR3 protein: CASSQFPGTNYGYTF
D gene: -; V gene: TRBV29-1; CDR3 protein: CSVGDGYGYTF
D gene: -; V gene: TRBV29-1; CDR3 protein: CSVGQVPYEQYF
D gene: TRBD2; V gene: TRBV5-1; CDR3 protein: CASTLGGGAQETQYF
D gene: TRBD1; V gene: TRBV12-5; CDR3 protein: CASGPMRISGTGGYTEAFF
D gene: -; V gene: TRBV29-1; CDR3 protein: CSVEVGPEQYF
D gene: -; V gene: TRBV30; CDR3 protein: CAWTGDGNQPQHF
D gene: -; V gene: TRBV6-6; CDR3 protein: CASSRRTEAFF
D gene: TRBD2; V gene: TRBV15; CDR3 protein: CATSIAGASGANVLTF
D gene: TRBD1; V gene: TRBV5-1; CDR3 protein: CASSHPGQGAEQYF
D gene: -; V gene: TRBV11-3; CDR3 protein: CASSRLNEAFF
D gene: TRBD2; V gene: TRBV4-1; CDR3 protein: CASSQGAGGYEQYF
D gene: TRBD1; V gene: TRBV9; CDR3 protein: CASSGRTGWVYTF
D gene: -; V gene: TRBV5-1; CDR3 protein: CASSWDKAYEQYF
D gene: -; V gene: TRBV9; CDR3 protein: CASSVGGGSGWNTEAFF
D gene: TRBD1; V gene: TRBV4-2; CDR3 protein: CASSQEVGQGHGELFF
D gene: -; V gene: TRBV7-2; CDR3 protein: CASSLGRDGYTF
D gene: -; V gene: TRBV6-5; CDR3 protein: CASSPTGSPRAFF
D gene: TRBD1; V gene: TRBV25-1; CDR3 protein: CASSERGLRGQGGSGYTF
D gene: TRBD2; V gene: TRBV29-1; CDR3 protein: CSVEDPEDELAPYEQYF
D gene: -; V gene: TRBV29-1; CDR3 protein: CSAYTASSYEQYF
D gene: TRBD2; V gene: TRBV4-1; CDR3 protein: CASSQVLLYRRGEVREQYF
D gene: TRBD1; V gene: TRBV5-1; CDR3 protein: CASSLKPGQIDSGNTIYF
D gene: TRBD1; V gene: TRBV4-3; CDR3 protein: CASSLTGAGNTIYF
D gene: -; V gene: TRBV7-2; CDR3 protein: CASSLKVPGAGGAGGYTF
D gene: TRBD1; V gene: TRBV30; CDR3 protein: CAWSPDRDPAGQPQHF
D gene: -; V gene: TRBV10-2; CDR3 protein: CASDSGLEQYF
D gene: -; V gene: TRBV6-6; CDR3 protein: CASREYGYTF